A single sample is the source of the 10 T cell receptor beta chains below, sequenced in a study of blood T cells in healthy people across ages (dated by TCRdb to 2015 to 2017). The library was generated by 5' RACE. Sequencing was carried out with an Illumina HiSeq 2500. A second PCR of about 7 to 12 cycles was performed with a sample-barcoded 5' primer and a J-beta primer mix. The raw public reads went through TCRdb reprocessing: fastp at Q25, MiXCR clone calling, in-frame beta chains kept. A single entry per CDR3 protein holds the most common genes and DNA from its merged rows. Across this sample there are about 770,000 distinct CDR3 sequences, with 44% seen only once. The top ten clonotypes cover about a fifth of the sample. Material: blood. These receptors originate from a man aged 55 to 70 in good health.

The rearrangement uses TRBV15 and TRBJ2-7, with TRBD1 identical over 9 bases. CDR1 and CDR2 from the germline V gene are LNHNV and YYDKDF (reference sequence). V lost 8 bases to trimming and J lost 3 bases; unmatched junction nucleotides: 8. The CDR3 runs to 14 residues. The CDR3 is CATSSGQGDYEQYF. CDR3 bases: TGTGCCACCTCTTCGGGACAGGGAGACTACGAGCAGTACTTC. Variable domain in full (rest from reference TRBV15 and TRBJ2-7): DAMVIQNPRYQVTQFGKPVTLSCSQTLNHNVMYWYQQKSSQAPKLLFHYYDKDFNNEADTPDNFQSRRPNTSFCFLDIRSPGLGDTAMYLCATSSGQGDYEQYFGPGTRLTVT.

The chain joins TRBV20-1 to TRBJ2-3, with 10 bases identical to TRBD2. CDR1 DFQATT and CDR2 SNEGSKA come from the germline V gene (reference sequence). The CDR3 is 15 residues long. Trimming cost V 4 bases and J 6 bases; bases outside gene matches: 10. CDR3 protein: CSATAGGRVSDTQYF. Here the CDR3 DNA reads TGCAGTGCTACAGCGGGGGGGAGGGTGAGCGATACGCAGTATTTT.

A few counts support this clonotype. This chain connects TRBV6-2 or TRBV6-3 to TRBJ2-3; D possibly corresponds to TRBD1 (5 bases). V was cut by 5 bases and J by 2 bases, with 11 bases left in between. CDR3 length: 14 amino acids. Germline V gene lookup returns CDR1 MNHEY and CDR2 SVGEGT. CDR3 protein: CASSEGVNTDTQYF. DNA of the CDR3: TGTGCCAGCAGTGAAGGGGTCAACACAGATACGCAGTATTTT.

This chain connects TRBV5-1 to TRBJ2-7, with 9 bases that match TRBD1. Germline V lookup: CDR1 SGHRS, CDR2 YFSETQ. CDR3 size: 15 residues. J was trimmed by 2 bases and V by 4 bases; bases with no gene match: 7. Here the CDR3 DNA reads TGCGCCAGCAGCCTCCCCGGGACAGGGACCTACGAGCAGTACTTC. This translates into CASSLPGTGTYEQYF.

This clonotype was seen only a few times. The rearrangement joins TRBV20-1 to TRBJ1-6; unclear D gene. Germline values: CDR1 DFQATT, CDR2 SNEGSKA (reference sequence). V was pared by 3 bases and J by 8 bases, with 8 bases between. CDR3 size: 12 residues. In nucleotides, the CDR3 is TGCAGTGCTAGGGTCTGGGATTCACCCCTCCACTTT. Its protein product is CSARVWDSPLHF.

This clonotype was seen a single time. The chain is built from TRBV5-1 and TRBJ2-7, with D perhaps TRBD2 (6 bases). With 0 bases removed from V and 13 bases from J, the gap between germline ends came to 20 bases. CDR1 and CDR2 from the germline V gene are SGHRS and YFSETQ. The CDR3 spans 14 residues. The CDR3 loop reads CASSLGRDGRDFYF. CDR3 bases: TGCGCCAGCAGCTTGGGGCGGGACGGAAGGGATTTTTACTTC.

This clonotype appeared a few times. The CDR3 region has the DNA TGTGCCAGCAGCCAGGGCACGGCCCTGGATCCCGGCTACACCTTC. As protein: CASSQGTALDPGYTF. V and J are TRBV14 and TRBJ1-2; D gene unclear. CDR1 is SGHDN, CDR2 FVKESK, per germline. The CDR3 sequence is 15 residues long. Trimming removed 3 bases at V and 8 bases at J, with 19 bases between.

The V call is TRBV20-1, the J call TRBJ2-7; 7 nucleotides align to TRBD2. The J segment lost 1 base and the V segment lost 3 bases, leaving 3 bases of the junction unmatched. From germline, CDR1 is DFQATT and CDR2 SNEGSKA (reference sequence). The CDR3 is 13 residues long. CDR3 region: CSASGGWSYEQYF. The CDR3 DNA reads TGCAGTGCTAGCGGGGGGTGGTCCTACGAGCAGTACTTC.

The rearrangement links TRBV9 to TRBJ2-1; possible D gene TRBD1, 6 bases. This CDR3 comprises 15 residues. V lost 0 bases and J 0 bases, leaving 7 bases between the germline ends. Germline CDR1 SGDLS, CDR2 YYNGEE. The CDR3 DNA is TGTGCCAGCAGCGTAGAGACAGGCTCCTACAATGAGCAGTTCTTC. Amino acids: CASSVETGSYNEQFF.

The V gene is TRBV30, the J gene TRBJ2-2; no clear D gene. CDR3 length equals 13 residues. From germline, CDR1 is GTSNPN and CDR2 SVGIG (reference sequence). V lost 4 bases and J lost 1, with 7 bases in between. The CDR3 DNA is TGTGCCTGGAATCGGCAGAACACCGGGGAGCTGTTTTTT. The encoded protein is CAWNRQNTGELFF.